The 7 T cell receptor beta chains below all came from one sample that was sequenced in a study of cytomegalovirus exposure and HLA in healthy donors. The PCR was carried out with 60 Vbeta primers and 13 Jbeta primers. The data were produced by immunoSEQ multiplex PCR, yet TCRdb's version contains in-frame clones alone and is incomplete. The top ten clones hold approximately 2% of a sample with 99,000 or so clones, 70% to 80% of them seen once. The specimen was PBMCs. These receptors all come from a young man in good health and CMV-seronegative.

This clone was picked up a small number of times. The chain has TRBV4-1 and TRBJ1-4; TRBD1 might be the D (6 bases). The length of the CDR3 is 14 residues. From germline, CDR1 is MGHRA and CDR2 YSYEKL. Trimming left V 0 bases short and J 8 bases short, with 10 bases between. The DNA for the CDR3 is TGCGCCAGCAGCCAAGATCCAGGGGTCGAAAAACTGTTTTTT. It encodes CASSQDPGVEKLFF.

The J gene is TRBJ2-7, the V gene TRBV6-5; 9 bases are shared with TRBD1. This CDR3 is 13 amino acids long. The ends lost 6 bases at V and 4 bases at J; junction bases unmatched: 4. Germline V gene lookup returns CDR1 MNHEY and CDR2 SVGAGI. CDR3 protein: CASRLTGGYEQYF. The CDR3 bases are TGTGCCAGCAGGTTGACAGGGGGATACGAGCAGTACTTC.

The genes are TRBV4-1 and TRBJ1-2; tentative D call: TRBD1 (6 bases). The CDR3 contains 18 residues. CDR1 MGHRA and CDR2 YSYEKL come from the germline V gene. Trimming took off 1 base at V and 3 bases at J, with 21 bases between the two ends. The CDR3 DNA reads TGCGCCAGCAGCCAAGGAATCTTAGGGCGGACAGTTGACTATGGCTACACCTTC. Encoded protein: CASSQGILGRTVDYGYTF.

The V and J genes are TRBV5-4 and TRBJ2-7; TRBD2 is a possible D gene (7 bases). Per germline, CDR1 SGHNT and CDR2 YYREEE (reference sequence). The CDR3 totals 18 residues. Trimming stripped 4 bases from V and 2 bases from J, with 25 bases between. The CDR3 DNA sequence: TGTGCCAGCAGCCCAGACGTTGGCGGGGGCCTCATTACCTACGAGCAGTACTTC. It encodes CASSPDVGGGLITYEQYF.

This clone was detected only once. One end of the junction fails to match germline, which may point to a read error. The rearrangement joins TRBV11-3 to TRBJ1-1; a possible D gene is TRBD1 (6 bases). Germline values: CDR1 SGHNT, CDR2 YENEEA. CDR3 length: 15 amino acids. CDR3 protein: CASSRGGDGNTKAFF. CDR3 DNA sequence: TGTGCCAGCAGCCGGGGGGGCGACGGGAACACTAAAGCTTTCTTT.

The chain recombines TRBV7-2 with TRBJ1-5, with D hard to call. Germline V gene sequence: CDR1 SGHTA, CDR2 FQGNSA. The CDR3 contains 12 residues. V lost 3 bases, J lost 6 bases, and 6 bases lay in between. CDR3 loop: CASSFPGQPQHF. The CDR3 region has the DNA TGTGCCAGCAGCTTCCCGGGTCAGCCCCAGCATTTT.

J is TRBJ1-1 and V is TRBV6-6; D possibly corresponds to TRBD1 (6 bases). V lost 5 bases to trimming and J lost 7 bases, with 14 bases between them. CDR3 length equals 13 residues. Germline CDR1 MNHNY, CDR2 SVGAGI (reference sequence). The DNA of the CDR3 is TGTGCCAGCAGTCCACGACAGGACAATGAAGCTTTCTTT. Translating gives CASSPRQDNEAFF.